The 11 T cell receptor beta chains in this list originate from one sample, sequenced in a study of cytomegalovirus exposure and HLA in healthy donors. The study ran its PCR with 60 Vbeta and 13 Jbeta primers. Sequencing was performed with immunoSEQ multiplex PCR; in TCRdb, only in-frame clones are kept and a portion is missing. The table lists around 230,000 clones, almost 80% of them singletons. The sequenced material came from PBMCs. The receptor source for this set is a male donor in good health and CMV-seronegative.

V gene TRBV7-9 combines with J gene TRBJ2-7; D gene unclear. CDR1 is SEHNR, CDR2 FQNEAQ, per germline (reference sequence). The CDR3 covers 12 residues. With 5 bases removed from V and 3 bases from J, the gap between germline ends came to 8 bases. In nucleotides, the CDR3 is TGTGCCAGCAGCCCATCAGACTACGAGCAGTACTTC. It is translated as CASSPSDYEQYF.

The rearrangement uses TRBV7-3 and TRBJ2-1, with TRBD2 matching over 14 bases. CDR3 size: 18 residues. V lost 4 bases to trimming and J lost 6 bases; unmatched junction nucleotides: 11. The germline CDR1 and CDR2 sequences are SGHTA and FQGTGA. In DNA, the CDR3 is TGTGCCAGCAGCTCCTCGGGACTAGCGGGAGTGGTTGGCAATGAGCAGTTCTTC. It yields the protein CASSSSGLAGVVGNEQFF.

The chain carries TRBV6-1 and TRBJ2-5, with 7 bases matching TRBD1. V lost 6 bases to trimming and J lost 4 bases; unmatched junction nucleotides: 8. Germline lookup yields CDR1 MNHNS and CDR2 SASEGT. The length of the CDR3 is 14 residues. The CDR3, as DNA: TGTGCCAGCAGAACAGGGGAGATCGGAGAGACCCAGTACTTC. It codes for CASRTGEIGETQYF.

This chain uses TRBV29-1 with TRBJ2-3; 7 bases are shared with TRBD2. The length of the CDR3 is 16 residues. From germline, CDR1 is SQVTM and CDR2 ANQGSEA. With 0 bases clipped from V and 2 bases from J, the junction kept 8 bases outside the gene matches. The chain's CDR3 is CSVEDYGGSYTDTQYF. In DNA form, the CDR3 reads TGCAGCGTTGAAGATTATGGCGGGAGCTACACAGATACGCAGTATTTT.

The gene calls are TRBV5-4 and TRBJ1-2; D unresolved. V shed 4 bases and J shed 8 bases, with 12 bases lying between them. This CDR3 contains 12 residues. In germline, CDR1 is SGHNT, CDR2 YYREEE (reference sequence). DNA for the CDR3: TGTGCCAGCAGCCCCGCGGCGGGGGGCTACACCTTC. This encodes CASSPAAGGYTF.

This sequence joins TRBV6-5 and TRBJ1-2; perhaps TRBD1 as D (5 bases). The germline V gene encodes CDR1 MNHEY and CDR2 SVGAGI. The CDR3 is 16 amino acids. The germline V and J ends were trimmed by 1 base and 8 bases, with 20 bases remaining between them. The CDR3 bases are TGTGCCAGCAGTTACTGGGAAAAAGGGGCAGCTCGGGGCTACACCTTC. This codes for CASSYWEKGAARGYTF.

In its sample, this clone was seen once. The rearrangement joins TRBV19 to TRBJ2-7, with D perhaps matching TRBD1 (5 bases). Trimming took 6 bases from V and 2 from J, leaving 14 bases between them. The CDR3 loop spans 14 amino acids. Germline-derived CDR1 and CDR2 are LNHDA and SQIVND (reference sequence). The CDR3 bases are TGTGCCAGTAGGAAGGGAACAGGAACCTACGAGCAGTACTTC. Its protein is CASRKGTGTYEQYF.

The table lists this clone with a few counts. This chain links TRBV5-1 with TRBJ1-1, with 8 nucleotides matching TRBD1. In germline, CDR1 is SGHRS, CDR2 YFSETQ. The CDR3 consists of 16 residues. Germline trimming cut 4 bases from V and 2 bases from J; bases unmatched to any gene: 10. The CDR3 DNA reads as TGCGCCAGCAGCCCCACCCTTGACAGGGGTAACACTGAAGCTTTCTTT. Protein: CASSPTLDRGNTEAFF.

This clone was found once. V gene TRBV19 combines with J gene TRBJ1-4, with D unclear. The CDR3 runs to 17 residues. CDR1 and CDR2 (germline): LNHDA, SQIVND (reference sequence). V was cut by 4 bases and J by 0 bases, with 15 bases left in between. CDR3 sequence reads: CASSKGRTAATNEKLFF. CDR3 coding DNA: TGTGCCAGTAGTAAAGGGAGGACCGCCGCAACTAATGAAAAACTGTTTTTT. Drawing the rest from reference TRBV19 and TRBJ1-4, the complete variable domain is DGGITQSPKYLFRKEGQNVTLSCEQNLNHDAMYWYRQDPGQGLRLIYYSQIVNDFQKGDIAEGYSVSREKKESFPLTVTSAQKNPTAFYLCASSKGRTAATNEKLFFGSGTQLSVL.

This clone was counted only a few times. This chain joins TRBV6-5 and TRBJ1-4; no clear D. V was cut by 1 base and J by 5 bases, with 5 bases left in between. The length of the CDR3 is 13 residues. The germline gives CDR1 MNHEY, CDR2 SVGAGI. This CDR3 reads CASSYLLNEKLFF. DNA of the CDR3: TGTGCCAGCAGTTACTTACTGAATGAAAAACTGTTTTTT.

V usage is TRBV10-3 and J usage is TRBJ2-1; 8 bases fit TRBD2. J was trimmed by 3 bases and V by 10 bases; bases with no gene match: 8. Germline values: CDR1 ENHRY, CDR2 SYGVKD. The CDR3 sequence is 14 residues long. CDR3 sequence: CATVSGMVYNEQFF. Written as DNA, the CDR3 is TGTGCCACCGTTAGCGGGATGGTCTACAATGAGCAGTTCTTC.